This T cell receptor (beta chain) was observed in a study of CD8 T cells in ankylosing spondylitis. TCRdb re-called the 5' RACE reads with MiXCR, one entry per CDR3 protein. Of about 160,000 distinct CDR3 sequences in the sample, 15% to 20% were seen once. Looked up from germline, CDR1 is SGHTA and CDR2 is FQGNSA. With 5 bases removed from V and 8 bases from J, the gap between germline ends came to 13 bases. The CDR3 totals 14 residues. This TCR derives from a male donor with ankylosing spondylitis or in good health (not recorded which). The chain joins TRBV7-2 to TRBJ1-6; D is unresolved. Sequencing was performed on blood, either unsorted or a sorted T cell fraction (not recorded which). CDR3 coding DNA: TGTGCCAGCAGCAAAGGCCCGGGCGATTCACCCCTCCACTTT. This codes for CASSKGPGDSPLHF.